This TCR beta chain is drawn from a study of response to subunit inactivated influenza vaccine. Study-wide results and caveats: Few additional T cells are recruited per seasonal influenza vaccination, authors suggested.

MiXCR was run by TCRdb on the RT-PCR reads, yielding one entry per CDR3 protein. Counted here are approximately 500,000 distinct CDR3 sequences, under 15% occurring once; the ten biggest clones make up less than 15%. This clonotype was counted a few times. Its antigen is still unknown. Sequences were derived from PBMCs from blood, sampled about 40 days after vaccination. This TCR was recovered from a man over 45 who received an inactivated influenza vaccine.

This CDR3 reads CASSLGLAGSPPSPDTQYF. CDR3 sequence (DNA): TGTGCCAGCAGCTTAGGGCTAGCGGGATCTCCCCCTAGCCCAGATACGCAGTATTTT. This sequence joins TRBV11-1 and TRBJ2-3, with 9 bases that match TRBD2. The CDR3 contains 19 residues. V lost 1 base, J lost 4 bases, and 15 bases stayed unmatched. The germline gives CDR1 SGHAT, CDR2 FQDESV (reference sequence). Supplemented by reference TRBV11-1 and TRBJ2-3, the full variable domain reads EAEVAQSPRYKITEKSQAVAFWCDPISGHATLYWYRQILGQGPELLVQFQDESVVDDSQLPKDRFSAERLKGVDSTLKIQPAELGDSAMYLCASSLGLAGSPPSPDTQYFGPGTRLTVL.